Listed here are 31 T cell receptor beta chains from one sample, sequenced in a study of cytomegalovirus exposure and HLA in healthy donors (dated by TCRdb to the late 2010s). The protocol used for the library was the immunoSEQ multiplex PCR assay. For the multiplex PCR, a mixture combining 60 forward primers for TCR Vbeta segments and 13 reverse primers for TCR Jbeta segments was used. TCRdb provides this immuneACCESS table in a form limited to in-frame rearrangements. Some clones are lacking; in checked studies, under half of them reflect an unresolved V gene, and why the rest are absent is not known. The sample contains 140,000 to 150,000 clones, about 80% of them found a single time. The ten largest make up approximately 1.8% of the sample. Sequences were obtained from PBMCs. Source of these receptors: a man aged 40-49 years in good health and CMV-seronegative.

This chain joins TRBV4-3 and TRBJ2-7, with 9 nucleotides matching TRBD1. Germline V gene sequence: CDR1 LGHNA, CDR2 YSLEER. This CDR3 has 17 residues. Trimming cost V 0 bases and J 3 bases; bases outside gene matches: 9. The CDR3 protein is CASSQDRGTGYFYEQYF. In nucleotides, the CDR3 is TGCGCCAGCAGCCAAGATCGCGGGACAGGGTATTTCTACGAGCAGTACTTC.

The chain uses TRBV10-3 and TRBJ1-1; D is unclear. The length of the CDR3 is 14 residues. From germline, CDR1 is ENHRY and CDR2 SYGVKD. The V gene lost 2 bases and the J gene lost 0 bases, with 7 bases spanning the gap. DNA of the CDR3: TGTGCCATCAGTGAGCAGGTTTTGAACACTGAAGCTTTCTTT. Amino acid sequence: CAISEQVLNTEAFF.

Only one count was recorded for this clone. CDR3 sequence: CASSASDRMNTEAFF. CDR3 in DNA: TGTGCCAGCAGCGCCTCGGACAGGATGAACACTGAAGCTTTCTTT. The V gene is TRBV7-9, the J gene TRBJ1-1; 7 bases map to TRBD1. Germline assignment: CDR1 SEHNR and CDR2 FQNEAQ (reference sequence). With 5 bases clipped from V and 0 bases from J, the junction kept 6 bases outside the gene matches. The CDR3 length is 15 residues.

The V and J genes are TRBV19 and TRBJ2-7; 10 nucleotides agree with TRBD2. The CDR3 length is 18 residues. J lost 0 bases, V lost 4 bases, and 12 bases had no gene match. The germline V gene has CDR1 LNHDA and CDR2 SQIVND (reference sequence). The DNA for the CDR3 is TGTGCCAGTAGTAATAAATGGCTAGCGGGGGAATACTCCTACGAGCAGTACTTC. This encodes CASSNKWLAGEYSYEQYF.

The CDR3 region is CASSQRTSGGMQETQYF. As DNA, the CDR3 is TGTGCCAGCAGCCAAAGGACTAGCGGGGGGATGCAAGAGACCCAGTACTTC. V and J are TRBV7-8 and TRBJ2-5, with 14 bases matching TRBD2. Germline V gives CDR1 SGHVS, CDR2 FQNEAQ. J gave up 2 bases and V 5 bases, and 7 bases lay outside the gene matches. The CDR3 sequence is 17 residues long.

The gene calls are TRBV15 and TRBJ2-2; TRBD1 might be the D (6 bases). The CDR3 is 15 amino acids. V lost 1 base and J lost 7, with 13 bases in between. Germline assignment: CDR1 LNHNV and CDR2 YYDKDF (reference sequence). The CDR3 spells CATSRGRGWDGELFF. The CDR3 nucleotides are TGTGCCACCAGCAGAGGAAGGGGGTGGGACGGGGAGCTGTTTTTT.

This chain links TRBV19 with TRBJ2-2, with D tentatively TRBD1 (6 bases). Trimming pared 6 bases from V and 12 bases from J, leaving 11 bases between. Germline V gene data show CDR1 as LNHDA and CDR2 as SQIVND (reference sequence). There are 11 residues in the CDR3. This CDR3 is CASRAQGKLFF. DNA of the CDR3: TGTGCCAGTAGGGCCCAGGGGAAGCTGTTTTTT.

The rearrangement uses TRBV29-1 and TRBJ1-6; D is undetermined. This CDR3 comprises 13 residues. V lost 4 bases and J lost 7, with 11 bases in between. The germline CDR1 and CDR2 sequences are SQVTM and ANQGSEA. CDR3 loop: CSVAEQQNSPLHF. The DNA for the CDR3 is TGCAGCGTTGCAGAACAGCAGAATTCACCCCTCCACTTT.

The table lists this clone with a few counts. The chain carries TRBV7-9 and TRBJ1-4, with 7 bases matching TRBD1. This CDR3 comprises 15 residues. Unmatched junction bases numbered 8, after V lost 5 bases and J lost 5 bases. Germline loops: CDR1 SEHNR, CDR2 FQNEAQ (reference sequence). CDR3 loop: CASSPTGDPNEKLFF. CDR3 sequence (DNA): TGTGCCAGCAGCCCCACAGGGGACCCAAATGAAAAACTGTTTTTT.

The V gene is TRBV4-1, the J gene TRBJ1-5; D is ambiguous. The CDR3 has 14 residues. Germline V gene data show CDR1 as MGHRA and CDR2 as YSYEKL. Trimming took off 4 bases at V and 7 bases at J, with 14 bases between the two ends. The chain's CDR3 is CASSPGEGGQPQHF. CDR3 bases: TGCGCCAGCAGCCCCGGGGAGGGAGGCCAGCCCCAGCATTTT.

The chain carries TRBV28 and TRBJ2-1; 12 bases align to TRBD2. This CDR3 has 17 amino acids. Germline values: CDR1 MDHEN, CDR2 SYDVKM. The V segment lost 4 bases and the J segment 6 bases; nucleotides outside the gene matches: 10. DNA of the CDR3: TGTGCCAGCAGTTCCACCTTACTAGCGGGAGGAGGCAATGAGCAGTTCTTC. It translates to CASSSTLLAGGGNEQFF. Full variable domain (outside the CDR3, taken from reference TRBV28 and TRBJ2-1): DVKVTQSSRYLVKRTGEKVFLECVQDMDHENMFWYRQDPGLGLRLIYFSYDVKMKEKGDIPEGYSVSREKKERFSLILESASTNQTSMYLCASSSTLLAGGGNEQFFGPGTRLTVL.

The chain has TRBV5-1 and TRBJ2-3; 7 bases are a match to TRBD2. The CDR3 is made up of 16 amino acids. The J segment lost 4 bases and the V segment lost 4 bases, leaving 12 bases of the junction unmatched. The germline V gene has CDR1 SGHRS and CDR2 YFSETQ. The CDR3 protein is CASSSRGEGPADTQYF. The CDR3 nucleotides read TGCGCCAGCAGCAGCCGGGGGGAGGGCCCCGCAGATACGCAGTATTTT.

This chain uses TRBV6-5 with TRBJ1-5; TRBD1 matches at 9 bases. CDR3 size: 16 residues. CDR1 and CDR2 from the germline V gene are MNHEY and SVGAGI. Unmatched junction bases numbered 6, after V lost 0 bases and J lost 6 bases. CDR3 amino acids: CASSYSGDREVQPQHF. The CDR3 coding sequence is TGTGCCAGCAGTTACTCAGGGGACAGGGAGGTTCAGCCCCAGCATTTT.

CDR3 in amino acids: CASSGDRGLVTGELFF. CDR3 nucleotides: TGTGCCAGCAGCGGGGACAGGGGGTTGGTAACCGGGGAGCTGTTTTTT. V usage is TRBV7-8 and J usage is TRBJ2-2; 11 nucleotides line up with TRBD1. There are 16 residues in the CDR3. Losses at the gene ends were 5 bases for V and 5 bases for J; bases not matched to a gene: 7. The germline V gene has CDR1 SGHVS and CDR2 FQNEAQ. Looking up the rest from reference TRBV7-8 and TRBJ2-2 gives the full variable domain: GAGVSQSPRYKVAKRGQDVALRCDPISGHVSLFWYQQALGQGPEFLTYFQNEAQLDKSGLPSDRFFAERPEGSVSTLKIQRTQQEDSAVYLCASSGDRGLVTGELFFGEGSRLTVL.

V usage is TRBV2 and J usage is TRBJ2-3, with D maybe TRBD2 (6 bases). In germline, CDR1 is SNHLY, CDR2 FYNNEI. This CDR3 contains 15 residues. V was trimmed by 6 bases and J by 3 bases, leaving 16 bases between them. The CDR3 DNA reads TGTGCCAGCAGAGTCCTACGGGGAGGTACAGATACGCAGTATTTT. Translation: CASRVLRGGTDTQYF.

For the CDR3, the DNA is TGTGCCAGCAGTGTGACTAGCGGGTATGGCACAGATACGCAGTATTTT. Translated, it gives CASSVTSGYGTDTQYF. This chain joins TRBV27 and TRBJ2-3; TRBD2 matches at 10 bases. V dropped 5 bases and J dropped 1; count of bases not matched to a gene: 6. Germline V gene lookup returns CDR1 MNHEY and CDR2 SMNVEV (reference sequence). CDR3 length equals 16 residues.

This clone appeared a single time. The chain combines TRBV7-2 with TRBJ1-5; the D gene is possibly TRBD1 (6 bases). The germline CDR1 and CDR2 sequences are SGHTA and FQGNSA. Trimming removed 6 bases at V and 0 bases at J, with 18 bases between. This CDR3 contains 17 residues. CDR3 sequence reads: CASSISGVRGSNQPQHF. In DNA, the CDR3 is TGTGCCAGCAGTATTAGCGGGGTCAGGGGTAGCAATCAGCCCCAGCATTTT. Complete variable domain (other parts from reference TRBV7-2 and TRBJ1-5): GAGVSQSPSNKVTEKGKDVELRCDPISGHTALYWYRQSLGQGLEFLIYFQGNSAPDKSGLPSDRFSAERTGGSVSTLTIQRTQQEDSAVYLCASSISGVRGSNQPQHFGDGTRLSIL.

This rearrangement joins TRBV13 to TRBJ2-5; a weak D match, TRBD2 (5 bases). V was shortened by 5 bases and J by 5 bases, with 12 bases between the two germline ends. This CDR3 has 13 amino acids. The germline V gene encodes CDR1 PRHDT and CDR2 FYEKMQ (reference sequence). The CDR3, as DNA: TGTGCCAGCAGCCAAAGGGAGCATGAGACCCAGTACTTC. Its protein is CASSQREHETQYF.

The rearrangement uses TRBV6-6 and TRBJ2-6; D remains unclear. The V end was cut by 0 bases, the J end by 1 base, with 4 bases between. This CDR3 has 15 residues. Germline V CDR1 and CDR2: MNHNY, SVGAGI (reference sequence). In DNA form, the CDR3 reads TGTGCCAGCAGTTACTCAGCTTCTGGGGCCAACGTCCTGACTTTC. Translation: CASSYSASGANVLTF.

The CDR3 bases are TGTGCCAGCAGCGTAGTGGACAGGGCTAACTATGGCTACACCTTC. It yields the protein CASSVVDRANYGYTF. This chain connects TRBV9 to TRBJ1-2, with 8 bases identical to TRBD1. The germline V gene has CDR1 SGDLS and CDR2 YYNGEE. The CDR3 contains 15 residues. The trim removed 0 bases at V and 0 bases at J, leaving 1 base unmatched.

This chain links TRBV11-2 with TRBJ2-2; weak D call: TRBD1 (6 bases). Germline values: CDR1 SGHAT, CDR2 FQNNGV. The germline V and J ends were trimmed by 5 bases and 4 bases, with 17 bases remaining between them. This CDR3 spans 16 amino acids. CDR3 in amino acids: CASSLARGGRTGELFF. The CDR3 region has the DNA TGTGCCAGCAGCCTTGCCCGAGGGGGACGCACCGGGGAGCTGTTTTTT.

This clone occurred a few times. This sequence joins TRBV5-1 and TRBJ2-3; TRBD2 matches 13 bases. V lost 2 bases to trimming and J lost 8 bases; unmatched junction nucleotides: 5. CDR1 and CDR2 from the germline V gene are SGHRS and YFSETQ. This CDR3 has 15 amino acids. The CDR3 DNA sequence: TGCGCCAGCAGCTTTGGACTAGCGGGGGAATTTACGCAGTATTTT. This encodes CASSFGLAGEFTQYF.

The chain carries TRBV6-5 and TRBJ2-1; 7 bases align to TRBD1. The germline gives CDR1 MNHEY, CDR2 SVGAGI. The V gene end was trimmed by 6 bases and the J gene end by 8 bases; junction bases not matched to a gene: 7. CDR3 length equals 13 residues. In nucleotides, the CDR3 is TGTGCCAGCAGCGAGACAGGGCATGATGAGCAGTTCTTC. Encoded protein: CASSETGHDEQFF.

The chain couples TRBV18 to TRBJ2-7, with TRBD1 matching over 11 bases. Germline V CDR1 and CDR2: KGHSH, LQKENI. The CDR3 loop spans 15 amino acids. With V trimmed by 2 bases and J by 4 bases, 4 bases remained unmatched. The CDR3 loop reads CASSPSGQGAYEQYF. The CDR3 DNA sequence: TGTGCCAGCTCACCATCCGGACAGGGGGCTTACGAGCAGTACTTC.

The V call is TRBV5-4, the J call TRBJ2-1, with D possibly TRBD1 on 5 matching bases. V lost 0 bases, J lost 8 bases, and 9 bases lay in between. The germline gives CDR1 SGHNT, CDR2 YYREEE (reference sequence). The CDR3 runs 13 residues. The CDR3 protein is CASSLARAHEQFF. CDR3 DNA sequence: TGTGCCAGCAGCTTGGCCAGGGCCCATGAGCAGTTCTTC.

This chain uses TRBV28 with TRBJ1-1; 7 bases align to TRBD1. V lost 6 bases to trimming and J lost 1 base; unmatched junction nucleotides: 5. Germline assignment: CDR1 MDHEN and CDR2 SYDVKM. This CDR3 has 14 amino acids. The CDR3 protein is CASRTGQPNTEAFF. As DNA, the CDR3 is TGTGCCAGCAGAACGGGACAGCCGAACACTGAAGCTTTCTTT.

CDR3 coding DNA: TGTGCCAGCAGTCCCCTGGACCTAGCGGGGGAAAACGAGCAGTACTTC. Its protein product is CASSPLDLAGENEQYF. The V call is TRBV28, the J call TRBJ2-7; TRBD2 aligns across 10 bases. Trimming at V came to 5 bases and at J to 5 bases, leaving 12 bases not matched to a gene. CDR1 is MDHEN, CDR2 SYDVKM, per germline. This CDR3 region has 16 residues.

The chain couples TRBV5-5 to TRBJ2-7; 9 nucleotides match TRBD1. Germline-derived CDR1 and CDR2 are SGHKS and YYEKEE (reference sequence). Unmatched junction bases numbered 9, after V lost 1 base and J lost 7 bases. This CDR3 has 15 residues. The CDR3 reads CASSLIMDRGGEQYF. As DNA, the CDR3 is TGTGCCAGCAGCTTGATTATGGACAGGGGTGGGGAGCAGTACTTC.

The chain links TRBV6-1 to TRBJ1-1, with 7 bases matching TRBD1. This CDR3 is built from 14 residues. Germline-derived CDR1 and CDR2 are MNHNS and SASEGT. V shed 8 bases, J shed 4 bases, and the junction held 10 bases outside the gene matches. The CDR3 DNA is TGTGCCAGCTTACCGTTAGACAGGGCCACTGAAGCTTTCTTT. Translation: CASLPLDRATEAFF.

This clone was counted only a few times. The rearrangement links TRBV4-1 to TRBJ2-7; possibly TRBD1 for D (5 bases). The CDR3 sequence is 14 residues long. Trimming took off 4 bases at V and 3 bases at J, with 13 bases between the two ends. In germline, CDR1 is MGHRA, CDR2 YSYEKL. The CDR3 loop is CASSPSKGNYEQYF. In DNA, the CDR3 is TGCGCCAGCAGCCCTTCGAAGGGGAACTACGAGCAGTACTTC.

The genes are TRBV15 and TRBJ1-5, with D unresolved. Per germline, CDR1 LNHNV and CDR2 YYDKDF (reference sequence). V dropped 0 bases and J dropped 0 bases, with 9 bases sitting between them. The CDR3 runs to 16 residues. This CDR3 reads CATSRDAGDSNQPQHF. The CDR3 bases are TGTGCCACCAGCAGAGATGCAGGCGATAGCAATCAGCCCCAGCATTTT.